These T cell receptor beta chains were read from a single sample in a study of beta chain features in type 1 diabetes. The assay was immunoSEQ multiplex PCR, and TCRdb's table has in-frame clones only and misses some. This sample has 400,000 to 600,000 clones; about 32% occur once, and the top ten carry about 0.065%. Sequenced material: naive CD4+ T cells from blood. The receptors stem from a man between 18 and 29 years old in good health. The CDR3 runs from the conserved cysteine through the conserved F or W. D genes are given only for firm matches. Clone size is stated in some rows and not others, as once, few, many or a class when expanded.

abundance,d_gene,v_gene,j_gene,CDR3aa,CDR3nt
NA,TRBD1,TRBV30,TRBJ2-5,CAWSAPLQGAQETQYF,TGTGCCTGGAGTGCCCCCCTACAGGGGGCTCAAGAGACCCAGTACTTC
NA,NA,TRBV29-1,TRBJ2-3,CSVKTEYSDPLQYF,TGCAGCGTTAAGACGGAATATTCGGACCCCTTGCAGTATTTT
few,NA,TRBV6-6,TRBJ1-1,CASSLYRNTEAFF,TGTGCCAGCAGCCTGTACAGGAACACTGAAGCTTTCTTT
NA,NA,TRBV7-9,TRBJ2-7,CASSFTQGIEQYF,TGTGCCAGCAGCTTCACACAGGGTATCGAGCAGTACTTC
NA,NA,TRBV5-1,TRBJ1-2,CASSLASGVSGYTF,TGCGCCAGCAGCTTGGCCTCAGGAGTGAGTGGCTACACCTTC
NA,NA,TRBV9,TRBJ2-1,CASSPRGGSGNEQFF,TGTGCCAGCAGCCCCCGAGGTGGTAGCGGCAATGAGCAGTTCTTC
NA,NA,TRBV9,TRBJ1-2,CASSAQGRVFGYTF,TGTGCCAGCAGCGCCCAGGGAAGAGTCTTCGGCTACACCTTC
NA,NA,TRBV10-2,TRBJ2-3,CARSDGENQDTQYF,TGCGCCAGATCGGACGGGGAGAATCAGGATACGCAGTATTTT
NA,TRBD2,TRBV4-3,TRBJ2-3,CASSPLAGGPDTQYF,TGCGCCAGCAGCCCATTAGCGGGAGGGCCCGATACGCAGTATTTT
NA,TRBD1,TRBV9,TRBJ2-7,CASSPSGQAYEQYF,TGTGCCAGCAGCCCCTCGGGACAGGCCTACGAGCAGTACTTC
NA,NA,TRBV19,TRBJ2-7,CASSRSSPYEQYF,TGTGCCAGTAGTAGGTCGTCGCCCTACGAGCAGTACTTC
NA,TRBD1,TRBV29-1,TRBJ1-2,CSGQGATGRDHGYTF,TGCAGCGGCCAAGGGGCGACAGGGAGAGACCATGGCTACACCTTC
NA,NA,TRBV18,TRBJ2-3,CASSLREIITDTQYF,TGTGCCAGCTCACTCCGGGAGATAATCACAGATACGCAGTATTTT
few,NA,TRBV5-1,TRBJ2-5,CASRKTGLGTQYF,TGCGCCAGCAGAAAAACAGGGTTGGGGACCCAGTACTTC
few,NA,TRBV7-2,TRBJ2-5,CASSLARETQYF,TGTGCCAGCAGCTTAGCGCGGGAGACCCAGTACTTC
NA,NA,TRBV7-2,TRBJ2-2,CASSPSWGTGELFF,TGTGCCAGCAGCCCGTCCTGGGGGACCGGGGAGCTGTTTTTT
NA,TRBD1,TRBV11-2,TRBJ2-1,CASSPGTGRYNEQFF,TGTGCCAGCAGCCCCGGGACAGGCCGATACAATGAGCAGTTCTTC
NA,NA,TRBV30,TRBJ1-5,CAWSAVRDQPQHF,TGTGCCTGGAGTGCAGTACGTGATCAGCCCCAGCATTTT
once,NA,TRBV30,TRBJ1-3,CALSKQGSGNTIYF,TGTGCCTTGAGTAAACAAGGCTCTGGAAACACCATATATTTT
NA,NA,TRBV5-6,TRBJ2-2,CASSPGRHTGELFF,TGTGCCAGCAGCCCGGGACGGCACACCGGGGAGCTGTTTTTT
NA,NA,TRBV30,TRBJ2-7,CAWSATGYYEQYF,TGTGCCTGGAGTGCTACAGGGTACTACGAGCAGTACTTC
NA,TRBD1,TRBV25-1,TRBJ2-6,CASSPFGTGPSGANVLTF,TGTGCCAGCAGCCCCTTTGGGACAGGACCCTCTGGGGCCAACGTCCTGACTTTC
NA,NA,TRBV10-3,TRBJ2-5,CAISESRGAQETQYF,TGTGCCATCAGTGAGTCTCGCGGAGCGCAAGAGACCCAGTACTTC
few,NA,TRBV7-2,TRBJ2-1,CASSSPSRPNEQFF,TGTGCCAGCAGCTCACCTTCTAGGCCCAATGAGCAGTTCTTC
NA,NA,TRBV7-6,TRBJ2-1,CASTPPAPGPQFF,TGTGCCAGCACTCCGCCTGCCCCGGGACCTCAGTTCTTC
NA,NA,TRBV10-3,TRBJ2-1,CAIRSQRGNNEQFF,TGTGCCATCCGGTCCCAGAGAGGTAACAATGAGCAGTTCTTC
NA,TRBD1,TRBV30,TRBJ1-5,CACRTGEPYSNQPQHF,TGTGCCTGCCGGACAGGCGAACCCTATAGCAATCAGCCCCAGCATTTT
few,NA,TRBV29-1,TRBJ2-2,CSVEVGARTGELFF,TGCAGCGTTGAAGTTGGGGCCCGCACCGGGGAGCTGTTTTTT
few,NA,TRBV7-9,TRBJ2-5,CASSPWRGRGETQYF,TGTGCCAGCAGCCCCTGGAGGGGGCGAGGAGAGACCCAGTACTTC
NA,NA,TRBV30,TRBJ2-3,CAWSFSLGYSTDTQYF,TGTGCCTGGAGTTTCTCCCTAGGGTATAGCACAGATACGCAGTATTTT
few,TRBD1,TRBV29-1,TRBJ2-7,CSGSPGQGALYEQYF,TGCAGCGGGTCCCCGGGACAGGGGGCTTTATACGAGCAGTACTTC
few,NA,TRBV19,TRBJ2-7,CASSIDFRTGGYEQYF,TGTGCCAGTAGTATAGATTTCCGGACAGGAGGGTACGAGCAGTACTTC
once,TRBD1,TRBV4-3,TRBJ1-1,CASSHLPGQGDTEAFF,TGCGCCAGCAGCCACCTCCCAGGACAGGGAGACACTGAAGCTTTCTTT
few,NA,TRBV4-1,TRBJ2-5,CASSSGTSGETQYF,TGCGCCAGCAGCTCCGGGACATCGGGAGAGACCCAGTACTTC
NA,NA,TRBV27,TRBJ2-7,CASSTAPDRPYEQYF,TGTGCCAGCAGTACAGCCCCGGACCGGCCCTACGAGCAGTACTTC